Listed here are 27 T cell receptor beta chains from one sample, sequenced in a study of blood T cell repertoires in COVID-19. Repertoires were generated with immunoSEQ multiplex PCR, while TCRdb's copy carries only in-frame clones and drops some. Seen here are more than 85,000 clones, 82% observed once, and the top ten hold more than 15%. The material sequenced was peripheral blood. These receptors all come from a woman in her fifties or sixties with acute or convalescent COVID-19.

The chain's CDR3 is CASSTGTGVMGQYF. The CDR3 nucleotides read TGTGCCAGCAGTACCGGGACAGGGGTTATGGGGCAGTACTTC. The rearrangement joins TRBV28 to TRBJ2-7, with 10 bases lining up with TRBD1. V trimming: 5 bases; J trimming: 9 bases; junction bases outside the gene matches: 10. Per germline, CDR1 MDHEN and CDR2 SYDVKM. This CDR3 is built from 14 residues.

The rearrangement uses TRBV7-4 and TRBJ2-7; TRBD1 is a possible D gene (5 bases). This CDR3 has 15 residues. Germline lookup yields CDR1 SGHVT and CDR2 SQSDAQ. V shed 5 bases and J shed 7 bases, with 21 bases lying between them. CDR3 coding DNA: TGTGCCAGCAGCGCACACAGGATTGGCGGCCGGGAGCAGTACTTC. As protein: CASSAHRIGGREQYF.

This chain uses TRBV9 with TRBJ2-1, with TRBD2 matching over 10 bases. CDR1 and CDR2 from the germline V gene are SGDLS and YYNGEE. The CDR3 sequence is 16 residues long. The J segment lost 4 bases and the V segment lost 3 bases, leaving 7 bases of the junction unmatched. The CDR3 here is CASSASSGGGYNEQFF. CDR3 sequence (DNA): TGTGCCAGCAGCGCCTCTAGCGGGGGAGGATACAATGAGCAGTTCTTC.

The rearrangement links TRBV10-2 to TRBJ1-6, with TRBD1 as a possible D gene (6 bases). Germline V gives CDR1 WSHSY, CDR2 SAAADI. V was shortened by 5 bases and J by 6 bases, with 8 bases between the two germline ends. This CDR3 has 13 amino acids. This CDR3 is CASSRQVNSPLHF. The CDR3 DNA reads as TGCGCCAGCAGTAGACAGGTTAATTCACCCCTCCACTTT.

The chain combines TRBV28 with TRBJ1-1; D remains ambiguous. The CDR3 sequence is 12 residues long. Trimming removed 3 bases at V and 6 bases at J, with 8 bases between. Germline V gene data show CDR1 as MDHEN and CDR2 as SYDVKM. As DNA, the CDR3 is TGTGCCAGCAGTTTTTTTGGGCCTGAAGCTTTCTTT. Encoded protein: CASSFFGPEAFF.

The chain recombines TRBV6-5 with TRBJ1-5, with 7 nucleotides matching TRBD1. CDR1 and CDR2 (germline): MNHEY, SVGAGI. This CDR3 is 14 amino acids long. J was trimmed by 3 bases and V by 5 bases; bases with no gene match: 4. The CDR3 loop reads CASSRGQINQPQHF. The DNA of the CDR3 is TGTGCCAGCAGTCGGGGACAGATCAATCAGCCCCAGCATTTT.

This chain connects TRBV5-6 to TRBJ2-3, with TRBD2 matching over 8 bases. The germline V gene has CDR1 SGHDT and CDR2 YYEEEE. The CDR3 is 16 amino acids. V was pared by 2 bases and J by 5 bases, with 10 bases of the junction left unmatched. CDR3 bases: TGTGCCAGCAGCTTAGGGGCGGGGGGAGGAGGAGATACGCAGTATTTT. This codes for CASSLGAGGGGDTQYF. Full variable domain (rest looked up from reference TRBV5-6 and TRBJ2-3): DAGVTQSPTHLIKTRGQQVTLRCSPKSGHDTVSWYQQALGQGPQFIFQYYEEEERQRGNFPDRFSGHQFPNYSSELNVNALLLGDSALYLCASSLGAGGGGDTQYFGPGTRLTVL.

This clone showed up just once. The V and J genes are TRBV6-5 and TRBJ1-1; D possibly corresponds to TRBD1 (6 bases). The V end lost 7 bases, the J end lost 2 bases, and 11 bases lay between the germline ends. There are 13 residues in the CDR3. Germline CDR1 reads MNHEY; CDR2 reads SVGAGI. This CDR3 is CASKSGTNTEAFF. DNA for the CDR3: TGTGCCAGCAAATCAGGGACAAACACTGAAGCTTTCTTT.

This chain connects TRBV24-1 to TRBJ2-5, with D possibly TRBD1 on 6 matching bases. The CDR3 has 17 residues. With 1 base removed from V and 1 base from J, the gap between germline ends came to 15 bases. CDR1 KGHDR and CDR2 SFDVKD come from the germline V gene. In nucleotides, the CDR3 is TGTGCCACCAGTGATTTAGGGTCGGAACAGGGCCAAGAGACCCAGTACTTC. Translated: CATSDLGSEQGQETQYF.

The rearrangement uses TRBV18 and TRBJ1-1; 7 bases agree with TRBD1. V lost 6 bases to trimming and J lost 4 bases; unmatched junction nucleotides: 5. CDR3 length: 13 residues. Germline assignment: CDR1 KGHSH and CDR2 LQKENI. CDR3 coding DNA: TGTGCCAGCTCCAGACAGGGACCCACTGAAGCTTTCTTT. Amino acids: CASSRQGPTEAFF.

This clone has just a few counts. The chain couples TRBV29-1 to TRBJ2-5; 13 bases match TRBD2. This CDR3 has 13 amino acids. With V trimmed by 6 bases and J by 6 bases, 4 bases remained unmatched. From germline, CDR1 is SQVTM and CDR2 ANQGSEA. The CDR3 coding sequence is TGCAGCGTAACTAGCGGGGGGGTTCAGACCCAGTACTTC. Translation gives CSVTSGGVQTQYF.

This clone appeared once. J is TRBJ1-6 and V is TRBV30; D is possibly TRBD1 (5 bases). The CDR3 length is 14 residues. Germline V gene data show CDR1 as GTSNPN and CDR2 as SVGIG (reference sequence). Trimming took 0 bases from V and 10 from J, leaving 13 bases between them. In DNA form, the CDR3 reads TGTGCCTGGAGTGTACCGGAGGGGAGCTCACCCCTCCACTTT. Its translation is CAWSVPEGSSPLHF.

The chain carries TRBV12-3 or TRBV12-4 and TRBJ1-4; no definite D call. The CDR3 contains 13 residues. The V end was cut by 3 bases, the J end by 6 bases, with 8 bases between. The CDR3 coding sequence is TGTGCCAGCAGTTTTTCGGAGCATGAAAAACTGTTTTTT. It is translated as CASSFSEHEKLFF.

This clone was found many times. This chain links TRBV5-6 with TRBJ1-2, with 7 bases identical to TRBD1. The CDR3 is 14 residues long. The J segment lost 6 bases and the V segment lost 0 bases, leaving 5 bases of the junction unmatched. CDR1 is SGHDT, CDR2 YYEEEE, per germline. The CDR3: CASSLVTGVDGYTF. The DNA for the CDR3 is TGTGCCAGCAGCTTGGTTACAGGGGTGGATGGCTACACCTTC.

The genes are TRBV7-8 and TRBJ1-3, with D possibly being TRBD1 (5 bases). Germline loops: CDR1 SGHVS, CDR2 FQNEAQ. The CDR3 contains 14 residues. V was shortened by 5 bases and J by 4 bases, with 12 bases between the two germline ends. Here the CDR3 reads CASSAPGKGNTIYF. The DNA of the CDR3 is TGTGCCAGCAGCGCCCCAGGGAAGGGAAACACCATATATTTT.

V is TRBV4-1 and J is TRBJ1-5, with 10 bases identical to TRBD1. In germline, CDR1 is MGHRA, CDR2 YSYEKL. This CDR3 has 16 residues. With V trimmed by 3 bases and J by 6 bases, 8 bases remained unmatched. The CDR3 DNA follows: TGCGCCAGCAGCCAGCTGGGACAGGGGTCTGGTCAGCCCCAGCATTTT. Translation: CASSQLGQGSGQPQHF.

This chain connects TRBV3-1 (or the pseudogene TRBV3-2) to TRBJ1-2; D possibly corresponds to TRBD1 (6 bases). Trimming removed 0 bases from V and 4 bases from J, with 9 bases in between. Germline V lookup: CDR1 LGHDT, CDR2 YNNKEL (reference sequence). This CDR3 region has 14 residues. Here the CDR3 reads CASSQEARGYGYTF. CDR3 nucleotides: TGTGCCAGCAGCCAAGAAGCCAGGGGCTATGGCTACACCTTC.

The gene calls are TRBV9 and TRBJ1-2; D is undetermined. This CDR3 spans 12 amino acids. The germline V gene has CDR1 SGDLS and CDR2 YYNGEE. V lost 5 bases and J 1 base, leaving 6 bases between the germline ends. The CDR3 is CASRGGNYGYTF. CDR3 bases: TGTGCCAGCAGAGGCGGTAACTATGGCTACACCTTC. The full variable domain, in which reference TRBV9 and TRBJ1-2 provide the parts outside the CDR3, is DSGVTQTPKHLITATGQRVTLRCSPRSGDLSVYWYQQSLDQGLQFLIQYYNGEERAKGNILERFSAQQFPDLHSELNLSSLELGDSALYFCASRGGNYGYTFGSGTRLTVV.

The rearrangement uses TRBV27 and TRBJ2-1; 10 nucleotides line up with TRBD1. The germline gives CDR1 MNHEY, CDR2 SMNVEV (reference sequence). After removal of 7 bases from V and 4 bases from J, the junction contained 7 bases not matched to a gene. The CDR3 has 15 amino acids. CDR3 protein: CASTSGTGVYNEQFF. CDR3 coding DNA: TGTGCCAGCACTTCCGGGACAGGGGTGTACAATGAGCAGTTCTTC.

V gene TRBV7-2 combines with J gene TRBJ1-1; D is unresolved. Germline V gene sequence: CDR1 SGHTA, CDR2 FQGNSA. V shed 4 bases and J shed 1 base, with 19 bases lying between them. This CDR3 comprises 17 residues. This CDR3 reads CASSSPGRHLANTEAFF. CDR3 coding DNA: TGTGCCAGCAGCTCCCCCGGCAGGCATTTGGCGAACACTGAAGCTTTCTTT. The full variable domain, with the rest looked up from reference TRBV7-2 and TRBJ1-1, is GAGVSQSPSNKVTEKGKDVELRCDPISGHTALYWYRQSLGQGLEFLIYFQGNSAPDKSGLPSDRFSAERTGGSVSTLTIQRTQQEDSAVYLCASSSPGRHLANTEAFFGQGTRLTVV.

V gene TRBV13 combines with J gene TRBJ2-3, with TRBD2 matching over 13 bases. With V trimmed by 4 bases and J by 4 bases, 14 bases remained unmatched. The length of the CDR3 is 19 residues. The germline V gene encodes CDR1 PRHDT and CDR2 FYEKMQ (reference sequence). The CDR3 DNA reads as TGTGCCAGCAGCTCAAGCCCCTCCCAACTAGCGGGGGGGGCAGATACGCAGTATTTT. Translation gives CASSSSPSQLAGGADTQYF.

The chain uses TRBV30 and TRBJ2-1; TRBD2 agrees at 12 bases. This CDR3 is 14 amino acids long. Germline V CDR1 and CDR2: GTSNPN, SVGIG (reference sequence). Trimming at V came to 2 bases and at J to 8 bases, leaving 4 bases not matched to a gene. CDR3 coding DNA: TGTGCCTGGAGTTCTAGCGGGGGGGCCCATGAGCAGTTCTTC. It is translated as CAWSSSGGAHEQFF.

The J gene is TRBJ2-1, the V gene TRBV5-1, with D possibly matching TRBD1 (6 bases). The CDR3 covers 11 residues. V gave up 5 bases and J gave up 10 bases, with 10 bases separating them. Germline V gene data show CDR1 as SGHRS and CDR2 as YFSETQ. The CDR3 here is CASSVGQEQFF. The CDR3 region has the DNA TGCGCCAGCAGTGTTGGACAGGAGCAGTTCTTC.

The chain joins TRBV10-3 to TRBJ1-1; tentatively, D is TRBD1 (6 bases). The CDR3 runs to 14 residues. The ends were cut back, 6 bases at V and 2 bases at J, with 13 bases in the middle. Germline CDR1 ENHRY, CDR2 SYGVKD. The CDR3 region has the DNA TGTGCCATCAGGACGGACAGAACAAACACTGAAGCTTTCTTT. It codes for CAIRTDRTNTEAFF.

This clone was seen more than once but under ten times. V gene TRBV18 combines with J gene TRBJ1-5; TRBD1 aligns across 7 bases. Unmatched junction bases numbered 7, after V lost 4 bases and J lost 4 bases. Germline CDR1 KGHSH, CDR2 LQKENI. The CDR3 sequence is 15 residues long. CDR3 protein: CASSRGTDGNQPQHF. In DNA form, the CDR3 reads TGTGCCAGCTCACGGGGGACAGACGGGAATCAGCCCCAGCATTTT.

V gene TRBV3-1 (or the pseudogene TRBV3-2) combines with J gene TRBJ2-1; TRBD1 aligns across 10 bases. Germline V lookup: CDR1 LGHDT, CDR2 YNNKEL (reference sequence). The CDR3 consists of 15 residues. Germline trimming cut 4 bases from V and 7 bases from J; bases unmatched to any gene: 7. CDR3 loop: CASSLDRGSWNEQFF. The CDR3, as DNA: TGTGCCAGCAGCCTGGACAGGGGGAGTTGGAATGAGCAGTTCTTC.

The V call is TRBV11-2, the J call TRBJ2-3; weak D call: TRBD2 (6 bases). V lost 4 bases, J lost 4 bases, and 15 bases lay in between. CDR3 length equals 15 residues. Germline V lookup: CDR1 SGHAT, CDR2 FQNNGV. The CDR3 spells CASSSAGWGADTQYF. The CDR3 nucleotides are TGTGCCAGCAGCTCCGCTGGGTGGGGGGCAGATACGCAGTATTTT. The variable domain in full, completed from reference TRBV11-2 and TRBJ2-3, reads EAGVAQSPRYKIIEKRQSVAFWCNPISGHATLYWYQQILGQGPKLLIQFQNNGVVDDSQLPKDRFSAERLKGVDSTLKIQPAKLEDSAVYLCASSSAGWGADTQYFGPGTRLTVL.